The following is a T cell receptor beta chain sequence with its context. What it binds is not known. Unique molecular identifiers were incorporated into the prepared TCRbeta library. TCRdb re-called the PCR reads with MiXCR, one entry per CDR3 protein. The repertoire holds about 420,000 distinct CDR3 sequences, with about 17% as singletons. The sample is drawn from a study of T-cell reconstitution after alpha-beta-depleted transplantation in children. Study outcomes and limitations: Counts and diversity of T cells one year after transplant came mostly from newly produced T cells. The study traced high day-60 TCRbeta diversity in some patients to surviving recipient T cells and thymic progenitors. After transplant, at about two months, alpha-beta T cells were reportedly derived from several hundred expanded graft clones.

V lost 6 bases, J lost 5 bases, and 5 bases stayed unmatched. The CDR3 length is 14 residues. The chain combines TRBV12-3 or TRBV12-4 with TRBJ1-4, with 8 positions matching TRBD1. The input for sequencing was PBMCs, mostly from graft donor cells, taken 360 days after TCRalphabeta/CD19-depleted stem cell transplant. This receptor was obtained from a boy less than two years old who had a stem cell transplant for Wiskott-Aldrich syndrome, so the T cells may come from the graft donor. CDR3 sequence reads: CASRGTGDNEKLFF. The CDR3 DNA reads TGTGCCAGCAGAGGGACAGGCGACAATGAAAAACTGTTTTTT.